Presented here are 23 T cell receptor beta chains from one specimen sequenced in a study of CD4 T cells in relation to SARS-CoV-2 and coronaviruses (dated by TCRdb to the early 2020s). CD4+ T cells from unexposed donors were collected before the COVID-19 pandemic (2011-2018). Library creation used the immunoSEQ multiplex PCR assay. In its TCRdb copy, this immuneACCESS table keeps in-frame sequences only and misses some clones. Where compared with another copy, unresolved V genes explain less than half of these, and the others have no known cause. The sample records around 65,000 clones, about nine tenths of which are singletons. 1.6% of the sample goes to the ten largest clones. The sequenced material came from memory CD4+ T cells from PBMCs. The cell subset or site label here, explained by the study, means: memory (non-naive) CD4+ T cells. The receptors shown here come from a human donor in good health.

This clone was picked up a small number of times. J is TRBJ2-2 and V is TRBV4-2, with 13 bases matching TRBD2. The trim removed 0 bases at V and 6 bases at J, leaving 13 bases unmatched. CDR3 length equals 20 residues. Germline V gene data show CDR1 as LGHNA and CDR2 as YNFKEQ. The chain's CDR3 is CASSQDRFLLAGGPPGELFF. CDR3 nucleotide sequence: TGTGCCAGCAGCCAAGATCGGTTTCTACTAGCGGGAGGGCCACCCGGGGAGCTGTTTTTT.

In its sample, this clone was seen once. The chain uses TRBV2 and TRBJ1-2; D not certain. Germline assignment: CDR1 SNHLY and CDR2 FYNNEI. The CDR3 runs to 12 residues. V was pared by 3 bases and J by 3 bases, with 5 bases between. DNA for the CDR3: TGTGCCAGCAGTGACGGGTACTATGGCTACACCTTC. Encoded protein: CASSDGYYGYTF.

The chain uses TRBV7-9 and TRBJ2-3; 8 bases are a match to TRBD1. CDR1 is SEHNR, CDR2 FQNEAQ, per germline (reference sequence). The CDR3 runs 16 residues. The V and J ends lost 2 bases and 7 bases, in that order; junction bases with no gene match: 11. CDR3 sequence reads: CASSLLRQGPANTQYF. For the CDR3, the DNA is TGTGCCAGCAGCTTACTGCGACAGGGGCCGGCAAATACGCAGTATTTT.

The chain combines TRBV28 with TRBJ2-7; D not certain. The CDR3 is 12 amino acids. Deletions cut 4 bases from V and 5 bases from J, with 9 bases between. From germline, CDR1 is MDHEN and CDR2 SYDVKM. CDR3 in DNA: TGTGCCAGCAGTTCCTCAGGACACGAGCAGTACTTC. Translation gives CASSSSGHEQYF.

This sequence joins TRBV9 and TRBJ2-7; no firm D call. Germline lookup yields CDR1 SGDLS and CDR2 YYNGEE. Trimming took 7 bases from V and 7 from J, leaving 24 bases between them. This CDR3 contains 15 residues. CDR3 sequence reads: CASGPYRGSFREQYF. CDR3 sequence (DNA): TGTGCCAGCGGACCCTACAGAGGCAGTTTTAGGGAGCAGTACTTC.

The CDR3 region has the DNA TGCAGTGCCAGTGGACAGGGGGCTTCGAGCAATCAGCCCCAGCATTTT. Protein: CSASGQGASSNQPQHF. The rearrangement joins TRBV20-1 to TRBJ1-5, with 11 bases identical to TRBD1. Germline-derived CDR1 and CDR2 are DFQATT and SNEGSKA (reference sequence). CDR3 length: 16 amino acids. Trimming took 6 bases from V and 1 from J; bases not matched to a gene: 8.

The chain combines TRBV10-3 with TRBJ1-1; TRBD1 matches 8 bases. The CDR3 consists of 14 residues. CDR1 ENHRY and CDR2 SYGVKD come from the germline V gene. V dropped 7 bases and J dropped 3; count of bases not matched to a gene: 7. CDR3 loop: CAITRQGTDTEAFF. The DNA of the CDR3 is TGTGCCATCACTAGACAGGGGACGGACACTGAAGCTTTCTTT.

CDR3 sequence: CASSVRGDEQFF. In nucleotides, the CDR3 is TGTGCCAGCAGCGTCAGGGGCGATGAGCAGTTCTTC. The rearrangement joins TRBV11-2 to TRBJ2-1; maybe TRBD1 (6 bases). V was shortened by 5 bases and J by 8 bases, with 10 bases between the two germline ends. CDR1 and CDR2 (germline): SGHAT, FQNNGV. This CDR3 has 12 residues.

This chain connects TRBV5-4 to TRBJ1-5; unclear D gene. Trimming cost V 4 bases and J 2 bases, with 13 bases left between them. There are 15 residues in the CDR3. Germline V lookup: CDR1 SGHNT, CDR2 YYREEE (reference sequence). The CDR3 region has the DNA TGTGCCAGCAGCCCGGGTGGTGTTGGCAATCAGCCCCAGCATTTT. This sequence encodes CASSPGGVGNQPQHF.

The V gene is TRBV6-1, the J gene TRBJ2-5; a possible D gene is TRBD1 (5 bases). The V end lost 3 bases, the J end lost 4 bases, and 15 bases lay between the germline ends. CDR3 length equals 15 residues. Germline V CDR1 and CDR2: MNHNS, SASEGT. The CDR3 sequence is CASSDYKGFGETQYF. In DNA form, the CDR3 reads TGTGCCAGCAGTGATTATAAGGGGTTTGGAGAGACCCAGTACTTC.

The gene calls are TRBV24-1 and TRBJ2-7, with D unresolved. This CDR3 has 13 amino acids. CDR1 is KGHDR and CDR2 is SFDVKD in the germline V gene. V lost 0 bases and J lost 9, with 11 bases in between. The DNA of the CDR3 is TGTGCCACCAGTGATTTGTTCCCAGGCGGGCAGTACTTC. This encodes CATSDLFPGGQYF.

Only one count was recorded for this clone. The gene calls are TRBV9 and TRBJ2-3; 12 nucleotides match TRBD2. The CDR3 extends over 16 amino acids. Germline V CDR1 and CDR2: SGDLS, YYNGEE. With 4 bases clipped from V and 6 bases from J, the junction kept 9 bases outside the gene matches. The CDR3 loop reads CASSPRTSGVRDTQYF. CDR3 nucleotides: TGTGCCAGCAGCCCGAGGACTAGCGGGGTTAGGGATACGCAGTATTTT.

The chain uses TRBV29-1 and TRBJ1-3; D is unresolved. V lost 5 bases and J lost 0, with 8 bases in between. This CDR3 is built from 13 residues. Germline CDR1 is SQVTM and CDR2 is ANQGSEA. The CDR3 is CSVLDPSGNTIYF. Written as DNA, the CDR3 is TGCAGCGTTTTAGACCCCTCTGGAAACACCATATATTTT.

This clone showed up just once. This chain connects TRBV5-4 to TRBJ2-3; no clear D gene. The CDR3 totals 14 residues. The ends were cut back, 1 base at V and 1 base at J, with 7 bases in the middle. Germline V lookup: CDR1 SGHNT, CDR2 YYREEE (reference sequence). Written as DNA, the CDR3 is TGTGCCAGCAGCTTGAGAAAGGGCACAGATACGCAGTATTTT. This sequence encodes CASSLRKGTDTQYF.

The chain employs TRBV28 and TRBJ1-1, with D hard to call. The CDR3 length is 14 residues. Germline V gives CDR1 MDHEN, CDR2 SYDVKM. V dropped 3 bases and J dropped 2 bases, with 10 bases sitting between them. CDR3 in amino acids: CASSFDNRNTEAFF. The CDR3, as DNA: TGTGCCAGCAGTTTCGATAACCGCAACACTGAAGCTTTCTTT.

This chain uses TRBV27 with TRBJ2-7; perhaps D is TRBD1 or TRBD2 (5 bases each). V was trimmed by 4 bases and J by 0 bases, leaving 10 bases between them. The germline V gene encodes CDR1 MNHEY and CDR2 SMNVEV (reference sequence). This CDR3 spans 14 amino acids. CDR3 DNA sequence: TGTGCCAGCAGTTCCGGGGCCCGCTCCTACGAGCAGTACTTC. This gives the protein CASSSGARSYEQYF.

This chain's CDR3 is CSSHRAGYGYTF. In nucleotides, the CDR3 is TGCAGCTCACACAGGGCAGGCTATGGCTACACCTTC. This chain uses TRBV29-1 with TRBJ1-2, with TRBD1 as a possible D gene (6 bases). The V and J ends lost 8 bases and 4 bases respectively, with 14 bases between them. From germline, CDR1 is SQVTM and CDR2 ANQGSEA. The CDR3 extends over 12 amino acids.

This clone was counted between two and nine times. V gene TRBV28 combines with J gene TRBJ2-5; D is ambiguous. Germline CDR1 and CDR2: MDHEN and SYDVKM. V shed 8 bases and J shed 4 bases, with 11 bases lying between them. This CDR3 contains 12 residues. CDR3 region: CASGTTSETQYF. The CDR3 DNA follows: TGTGCCAGCGGCACTACCTCAGAGACCCAGTACTTC.

This chain uses TRBV5-4 with TRBJ2-2, with D tentatively TRBD1 or TRBD2 (5 bases each). Per germline, CDR1 SGHNT and CDR2 YYREEE (reference sequence). The CDR3 is 18 residues long. Trimming cost V 0 bases and J 3 bases, with 18 bases left between them. The CDR3 DNA follows: TGTGCCAGCAGCTTGGCCCAGGGAGCCTTCAGATACACCGGGGAGCTGTTTTTT. Its protein product is CASSLAQGAFRYTGELFF. Based on the CDR3 plus reference TRBV5-4 and TRBJ2-2, the full variable domain is ETGVTQSPTHLIKTRGQQVTLRCSSQSGHNTVSWYQQALGQGPQFIFQYYREEENGRGNFPPRFSGLQFPNYSSELNVNALELDDSALYLCASSLAQGAFRYTGELFFGEGSRLTVL.

The chain couples TRBV5-1 to TRBJ1-2, with D perhaps TRBD1 (5 bases). Germline CDR1 reads SGHRS; CDR2 reads YFSETQ. The CDR3 is 13 residues long. With 3 bases removed from V and 8 bases from J, the gap between germline ends came to 14 bases. The chain's CDR3 is CASSSRGSGGYTF. The CDR3 DNA is TGCGCCAGCAGCTCCCGGGGGTCTGGCGGCTACACCTTC. The full variable domain, in which reference TRBV5-1 and TRBJ1-2 provide the parts outside the CDR3, is KAGVTQTPRYLIKTRGQQVTLSCSPISGHRSVSWYQQTPGQGLQFLFEYFSETQRNKGNFPGRFSGRQFSNSRSEMNVSTLELGDSALYLCASSSRGSGGYTFGSGTRLTVV.

This chain connects TRBV6-5 to TRBJ2-3; D may be TRBD2 (6 bases). The CDR3 is 15 amino acids. The V gene's germline CDR1 is MNHEY and CDR2 SVGAGI. V shed 6 bases and J shed 0 bases, with 13 bases lying between them. The CDR3 DNA reads TGTGCCAGCAGACGTAGCGGAACTAGCACAGATACGCAGTATTTT. Encoded protein: CASRRSGTSTDTQYF.

This chain links TRBV3-1 (or the pseudogene TRBV3-2) with TRBJ2-7; 10 bases map to TRBD1. CDR3 length: 15 residues. Trimming removed 3 bases from V and 6 bases from J; junction bases left unmatched: 8. Germline assignment: CDR1 LGHDT and CDR2 YNNKEL (reference sequence). The CDR3 region has the DNA TGTGCCAGCAGCCATCGGGACAGGGGAGGCTCCGAGCAGTACTTC. This sequence encodes CASSHRDRGGSEQYF.

The CDR3 bases are TGCGCCAGACAGGGAAGAGGCCAGCCCCAGCATTTT. This translates into CARQGRGQPQHF. V is TRBV10-1 and J is TRBJ1-5; a weak D match, TRBD1 (6 bases). The CDR3 runs 12 residues. CDR1 and CDR2 (germline): WNHNN, SYGVQD (reference sequence). Trimming cost V 9 bases and J 7 bases, with 13 bases left between them.